The 8 T cell receptor beta chains below all came from one sample that was sequenced in a study of Ad26.COV2.S vaccination and SARS-CoV-2 variants. The treatment is: 19 received Ad26.COV2.S at low or high dose, single or two shots; 5 received placebo; per-sample allocation not given. Material that was analyzed had been drawn on day 63 after the first vaccine or placebo injection. This table comes from immunoSEQ multiplex PCR, and its TCRdb copy is limited to in-frame clones, with some not included. Of just over 350,000 clones in the sample, about 85% are singletons; the top ten hold around 3.3%. The material sequenced was peripheral blood, taken in a trial of Ad26.COV2.S vaccine versus placebo. Source of these receptors: a person between 18 and 65 years old who received the Ad26.COV2.S COVID-19 vaccine or a placebo.

The V gene is TRBV7-2, the J gene TRBJ2-7; D is possibly TRBD1 or TRBD2 (6 bases each). The CDR3 is 13 residues long. Germline CDR1 is SGHTA and CDR2 is FQGNSA. V lost 4 bases and J lost 6, with 13 bases in between. In nucleotides, the CDR3 is TGTGCCAGCAGCTGGGGGGCAGGGCCCGAGCAGTACTTC. Translation: CASSWGAGPEQYF.

The chain links TRBV19 to TRBJ1-2; perhaps TRBD1 as D (6 bases). Germline values: CDR1 LNHDA, CDR2 SQIVND (reference sequence). The V end lost 5 bases, the J end lost 2 bases, and 15 bases lay between the germline ends. The CDR3 extends over 15 amino acids. The CDR3 DNA follows: TGTGCCAGTAGTTCAAGGACAGCGACGAACTATGGCTACACCTTC. Its protein product is CASSSRTATNYGYTF.

This chain uses TRBV19 with TRBJ2-1, with a tentative D call TRBD2 (7 bases). Germline V gives CDR1 LNHDA, CDR2 SQIVND (reference sequence). The CDR3 totals 15 residues. Trimming cost V 7 bases and J 6 bases, with 19 bases left between them. The CDR3, as DNA: TGTGCCAGTAAAAAGGGGGAACTAGCGAGCAATGAGCAGTTCTTC. This sequence encodes CASKKGELASNEQFF.

This clone has a handful of counts. The rearrangement joins TRBV4-1 to TRBJ1-5, with D possibly TRBD1 on 5 matching bases. The CDR3 covers 19 residues. Germline V gene sequence: CDR1 MGHRA, CDR2 YSYEKL. V lost 0 bases, J lost 1 base, and 19 bases lay in between. CDR3 DNA sequence: TGCGCCAGCAGCCAAGATGAGTTTGGTCGTGGGGCGAGCAATCAGCCCCAGCATTTT. Amino acid sequence: CASSQDEFGRGASNQPQHF.

This chain links TRBV5-1 with TRBJ1-4, with a tentative D call TRBD1 (5 bases). This CDR3 comprises 15 residues. Trimming removed 2 bases from V and 5 bases from J, with 13 bases in between. Germline CDR1 SGHRS, CDR2 YFSETQ. CDR3 DNA: TGCGCCAGCAGCTTTACCAAGGGACCGAATGAAAAACTGTTTTTT. This translates into CASSFTKGPNEKLFF.

This chain uses TRBV9 with TRBJ2-3; TRBD2 agrees at 12 bases. Germline CDR1 reads SGDLS; CDR2 reads YYNGEE. This CDR3 is 21 amino acids long. The junction had 15 bases not matched to a gene; V was cut back by 0 bases and J by 1 base. The CDR3 sequence: CASSVASPTSGGPRRTDTQYF. CDR3 coding DNA: TGTGCCAGCAGCGTAGCATCGCCGACTAGCGGGGGCCCTCGCCGCACAGATACGCAGTATTTT.

The chain employs TRBV4-1 and TRBJ2-7, with TRBD1 identical over 7 bases. Germline V gene sequence: CDR1 MGHRA, CDR2 YSYEKL. This CDR3 is 14 amino acids long. The V gene end was trimmed by 3 bases and the J gene end by 3 bases; junction bases not matched to a gene: 5. Here the CDR3 DNA reads TGCGCCAGCAGCCAGGGACAGAATGACTACGAGCAGTACTTC. Protein: CASSQGQNDYEQYF.

The chain links TRBV6-2 or TRBV6-3 to TRBJ1-2; no reliable D call. CDR3 length: 13 residues. Trimming stripped 5 bases from V and 4 bases from J, with 11 bases between. Per germline, CDR1 MNHEY and CDR2 SVGEGT. The CDR3 loop reads CASSPGRSYGYTF. CDR3 coding DNA: TGTGCCAGCAGTCCCGGCAGGAGCTATGGCTACACCTTC.